This TCR beta chain originates from a study of T-cell memory formation after mild COVID-19. Study-level results: Whereas later expanders leaned CD4+, clones contracting day 15 to 85 showed a balanced CD4/CD8 makeup.

On this clonotype: Antigen unknown.

TCRdb re-derived calls from the 5' RACE reads in MiXCR, one entry per CDR3 protein. The profile covers 350,000 to 450,000 distinct CDR3 sequences, with 20% to 25% appearing a single time and about 8.7% taken by the ten largest. This receptor was taken from an adult woman who had mild COVID-19 (a few samples of this study predate the infection). Cell type and time point are not known. The sequencing input was PBMCs or a T cell subset sorted from them (not recorded which).

CDR3 nucleotides: TGTGCCAGCAGCCCTGGGGGGGCGGAGCAGTTCTTC. As protein: CASSPGGAEQFF. V gene TRBV11-3 combines with J gene TRBJ2-1; D perhaps matches TRBD2 (7 bases). The CDR3 length is 12 residues. Trimming left V 5 bases short and J 10 bases short, with 12 bases between. The germline V gene encodes CDR1 SGHNT and CDR2 YENEEA.